A single T cell receptor beta chain is shown here with its context. The data were taken from a study of blood T cell repertoires in COVID-19. As for the study in general: Whether acute or convalescent, the COVID-19 samples came from the United States, Italy and Spain.

The germline gives CDR1 WNHNN, CDR2 SYGVQD (reference sequence). Deletions cut 4 bases from V and 4 bases from J, with 9 bases between. The CDR3 has 13 residues. Original processing notes: Reference gene primers were amplified, and this amplification served to estimate nucleated cell counts. The data were produced by immunoSEQ multiplex PCR, yet TCRdb's version contains in-frame clones alone and is incomplete. That table is the source of V, J and clone size, and D and trimming were worked out from the DNA. This sample yields 280,000 or so clones, of which roughly 85% are seen a single time; about 5.5% belongs to the top ten.

The sequenced sample was PBMCs or T cells enriched from blood (not recorded which). This sequence originates from a middle-aged woman who had recovered from COVID-19. This sequence joins TRBV10-1 and TRBJ2-3; possible D gene TRBD2, 5 bases. CDR3 protein: CASSALRADTQYF. The CDR3 DNA sequence: TGCGCCAGCAGTGCTCTGAGGGCAGATACGCAGTATTTT.